Listed here are 6 T cell receptor beta chains from one sample, sequenced in a study of blood T cell repertoires in COVID-19. Assay used: immunoSEQ multiplex PCR; TCRdb lists only in-frame clones, some missing. The sample holds 30,000 to 45,000 clones; roughly 84% are singletons and the top ten take about 32%. What was sequenced was peripheral blood. Receptors were obtained from a man between 65 and 85 years old with active COVID-19.

This clone came up once. The chain couples TRBV30 to TRBJ2-1, with a tentative D call TRBD2 (7 bases). The CDR3 loop spans 14 amino acids. In germline, CDR1 is GTSNPN, CDR2 SVGIG (reference sequence). V was trimmed by 3 bases and J by 9 bases, leaving 18 bases between them. The DNA of the CDR3 is TGTGCCTGGAGAGGGGGGAGCGGGGTTGGTGAGCAGTTCTTC. It translates to CAWRGGSGVGEQFF. The full variable domain, rest sourced from reference TRBV30 and TRBJ2-1, is SQTIHQWPATLVQPVGSPLSLECTVEGTSNPNLYWYRQAAGRGLQLLFYSVGIGQISSEVPQNLSASRPQDRQFILSSKKLLLSDSGFYLCAWRGGSGVGEQFFGPGTRLTVL.

The V and J genes are TRBV19 and TRBJ2-3; D possibly corresponds to TRBD1 (5 bases). The CDR3 sequence is 17 residues long. V lost 2 bases and J 2 bases, leaving 17 bases between the germline ends. The germline gives CDR1 LNHDA, CDR2 SQIVND (reference sequence). CDR3 sequence: CASSITLGAGPTDTQYF. For the CDR3, the DNA is TGTGCCAGTAGTATAACCCTAGGGGCCGGACCCACAGATACGCAGTATTTT. Looking up the rest from reference TRBV19 and TRBJ2-3 gives the full variable domain: DGGITQSPKYLFRKEGQNVTLSCEQNLNHDAMYWYRQDPGQGLRLIYYSQIVNDFQKGDIAEGYSVSREKKESFPLTVTSAQKNPTAFYLCASSITLGAGPTDTQYFGPGTRLTVL.

Comment on this clone: An end of the junction does not agree with germline; a read error may underlie this. This chain joins TRBV9 and TRBJ2-1; 8 bases map to TRBD2. Per germline, CDR1 SGDLS and CDR2 YYNGEE. The CDR3 consists of 14 residues. The CDR3 loop reads CASSVGIAGTSILF. As DNA, the CDR3 is TGTGCCAGCAGCGTAGGAATTGCGGGGACTAGTATCCTCTTC.

This clone was counted once. The chain couples TRBV18 to TRBJ2-7; a possible D gene is TRBD2 (6 bases). The CDR3 spans 14 residues. The germline V and J ends were trimmed by 2 bases and 3 bases, with 11 bases remaining between them. In germline, CDR1 is KGHSH, CDR2 LQKENI. For the CDR3, the DNA is TGTGCCAGCTCACCAGGGACGGAGGGCTACGAGCAGTACTTC. It translates to CASSPGTEGYEQYF.

J is TRBJ2-7 and V is TRBV4-1; D ambiguous. The CDR3 runs 14 residues. Germline CDR1 and CDR2: MGHRA and YSYEKL. V lost 1 base and J 0 bases, leaving 7 bases between the germline ends. DNA for the CDR3: TGCGCCAGCAGCCAAGTCTCGGGCTCCTACGAGCAGTACTTC. Translated: CASSQVSGSYEQYF.

The chain carries TRBV4-1 and TRBJ2-2; 8 nucleotides agree with TRBD1. Trimming at V came to 1 base and at J to 6 bases, leaving 7 bases not matched to a gene. The CDR3 covers 16 residues. CDR1 and CDR2 (germline): MGHRA, YSYEKL. The DNA of the CDR3 is TGCGCCAGCAGCCAAGCACCCAGGGGGCCGGCCGGGGAGCTGTTTTTT. This encodes CASSQAPRGPAGELFF.